This T cell receptor beta chain appears in the sequencing data of a study of T cells in Graves' hyperthyroidism and ophthalmopathy. The study's findings and limits: In the blood, most expanded thyroid clonotypes above 0.001 appeared as well.

CDR1 is LNHDA, CDR2 SQIVND, per germline (reference sequence). This CDR3 spans 16 amino acids. The V and J ends lost 6 bases and 0 bases, in that order; junction bases with no gene match: 7. Drawn at first hyperthyroidism diagnosis, the blood sample preceded any ophthalmopathy symptoms. TCR beta CDR3 region amplification was performed from RNA transcripts. Researchers ran a first-round RT-PCR on the TCR CDR3 using the HTBI primer set. TCRdb redid the calling of the multiplex PCR reads with MiXCR, one entry per CDR3 protein. Counted here are almost 600,000 distinct CDR3 sequences, approximately 15% occurring once; the ten biggest clones make up 5% to 7%. This clonotype has at least ten counts. Its antigen is undetermined.

This receptor was identified in a woman aged 25 to 39 with Graves' hyperthyroidism that later progressed to Graves' ophthalmopathy. The sample comprised blood. The chain couples TRBV19 to TRBJ1-5; 8 nucleotides align to TRBD1. The CDR3, as DNA: TGTGCCAGTAGCTTCGACCAGGGGGCTAGCAATCAGCCCCAGCATTTT. Translation: CASSFDQGASNQPQHF.